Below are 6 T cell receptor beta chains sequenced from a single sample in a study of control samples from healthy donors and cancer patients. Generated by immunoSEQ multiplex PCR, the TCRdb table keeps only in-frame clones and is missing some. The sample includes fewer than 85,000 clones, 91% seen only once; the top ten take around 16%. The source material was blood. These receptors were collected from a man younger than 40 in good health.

The CDR3 DNA sequence: TGTGCCAGCAGCAACAGGGGTGTAAATGAGCAGTTCTTC. Its translation is CASSNRGVNEQFF. V and J are TRBV5-5 and TRBJ2-1, with 7 positions matching TRBD1. The CDR3 has 13 amino acids. The V and J ends lost 4 bases and 7 bases, in that order; junction bases with no gene match: 5. Germline lookup yields CDR1 SGHKS and CDR2 YYEKEE (reference sequence).

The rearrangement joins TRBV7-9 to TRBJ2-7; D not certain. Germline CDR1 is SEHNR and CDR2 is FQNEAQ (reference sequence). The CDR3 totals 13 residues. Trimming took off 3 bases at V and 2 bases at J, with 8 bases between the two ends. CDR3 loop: CASSFGGAYEQYF. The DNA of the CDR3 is TGTGCCAGCAGCTTCGGCGGAGCCTACGAGCAGTACTTC.

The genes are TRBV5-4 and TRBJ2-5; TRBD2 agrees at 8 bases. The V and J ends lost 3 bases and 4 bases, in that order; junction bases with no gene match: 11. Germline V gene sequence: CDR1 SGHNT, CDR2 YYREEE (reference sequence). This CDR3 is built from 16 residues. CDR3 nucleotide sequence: TGTGCCAGCAGCTCGCCTGGCGGGGGGCCGGGAGAGACCCAGTACTTC. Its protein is CASSSPGGGPGETQYF. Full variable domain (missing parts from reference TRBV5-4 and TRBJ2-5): ETGVTQSPTHLIKTRGQQVTLRCSSQSGHNTVSWYQQALGQGPQFIFQYYREEENGRGNFPPRFSGLQFPNYSSELNVNALELDDSALYLCASSSPGGGPGETQYFGPGTRLLVL.

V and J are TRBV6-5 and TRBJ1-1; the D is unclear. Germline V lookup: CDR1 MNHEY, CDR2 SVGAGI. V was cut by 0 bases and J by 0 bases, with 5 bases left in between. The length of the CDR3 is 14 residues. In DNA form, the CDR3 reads TGTGCCAGCAGTTACTCCGTGATGAACACTGAAGCTTTCTTT. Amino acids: CASSYSVMNTEAFF.

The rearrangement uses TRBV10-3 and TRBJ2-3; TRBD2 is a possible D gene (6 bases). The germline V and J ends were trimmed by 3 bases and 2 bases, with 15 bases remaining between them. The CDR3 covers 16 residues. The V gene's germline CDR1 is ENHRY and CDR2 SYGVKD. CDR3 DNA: TGTGCCATCAGTGATGGGTTAGCGGCAGACACAGATACGCAGTATTTT. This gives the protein CAISDGLAADTDTQYF.

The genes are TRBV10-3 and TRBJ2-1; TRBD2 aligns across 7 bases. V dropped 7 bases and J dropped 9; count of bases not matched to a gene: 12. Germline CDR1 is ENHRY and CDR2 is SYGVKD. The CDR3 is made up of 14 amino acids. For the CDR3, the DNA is TGTGCCATCATGGGGAGGGCCGAAGTGGGTGAGCAGTTCTTC. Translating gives CAIMGRAEVGEQFF.